This TCR beta chain stems from a study of T-cell memory formation after mild COVID-19. Study observations and caveats: Some SARS-CoV-2-responding clones were already detected in memory before infection.

Looked up from germline, CDR1 is MNHNS and CDR2 is SASEGT. Trimming removed 2 bases from V and 0 bases from J, with 9 bases in between. The length of the CDR3 is 15 residues. As for this clonotype: Its antigen is unknown.

TCRdb reprocessed the 5' RACE reads via MiXCR and lists one record per CDR3 protein. The data show approximately 290,000 distinct CDR3 sequences, 7.5% to 9.5% seen once. Sequencing input: PBMCs or a T cell subset sorted from them (not recorded which). The chain carries TRBV6-1 and TRBJ2-3, with a tentative D call TRBD1 (6 bases). The clonotype originates from a man between 18 and 29 years old who had mild COVID-19 (a few samples of this study predate the infection). Cell type and time point are not known. The CDR3 DNA reads as TGTGCCAGCAGTGAACCAGGGGCTAGCACAGATACGCAGTATTTT. It is translated as CASSEPGASTDTQYF.